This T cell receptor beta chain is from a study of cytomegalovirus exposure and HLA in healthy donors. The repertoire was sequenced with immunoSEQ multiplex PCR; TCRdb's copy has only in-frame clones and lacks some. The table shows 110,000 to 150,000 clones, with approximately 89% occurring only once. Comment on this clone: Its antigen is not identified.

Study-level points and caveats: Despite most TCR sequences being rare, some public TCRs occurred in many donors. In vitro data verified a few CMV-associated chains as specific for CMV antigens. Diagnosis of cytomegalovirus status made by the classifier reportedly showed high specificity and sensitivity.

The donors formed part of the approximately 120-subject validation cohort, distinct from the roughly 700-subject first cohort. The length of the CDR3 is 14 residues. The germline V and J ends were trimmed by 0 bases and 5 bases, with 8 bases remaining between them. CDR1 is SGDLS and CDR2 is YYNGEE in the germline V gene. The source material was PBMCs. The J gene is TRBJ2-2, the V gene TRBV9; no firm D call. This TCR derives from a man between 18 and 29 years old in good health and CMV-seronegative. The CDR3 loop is CASSVGVFTGELFF. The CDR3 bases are TGTGCCAGCAGCGTAGGAGTTTTTACCGGGGAGCTGTTTTTT.